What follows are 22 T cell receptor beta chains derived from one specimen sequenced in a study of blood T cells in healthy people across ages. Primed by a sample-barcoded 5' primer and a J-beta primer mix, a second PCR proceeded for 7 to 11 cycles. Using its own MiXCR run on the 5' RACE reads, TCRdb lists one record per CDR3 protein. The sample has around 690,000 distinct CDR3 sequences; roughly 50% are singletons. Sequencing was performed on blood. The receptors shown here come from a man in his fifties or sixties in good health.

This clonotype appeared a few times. The CDR3 here is CASSSQWAQYF. The CDR3 nucleotides are TGTGCCAGCAGCTCCCAGTGGGCGCAGTATTTT. The gene calls are TRBV7-9 and TRBJ2-3; D ambiguous. The CDR3 has 11 residues. V lost 4 bases, J lost 10 bases, and 9 bases lay in between. The germline gives CDR1 SEHNR, CDR2 FQNEAQ (reference sequence). Supplemented by reference TRBV7-9 and TRBJ2-3, the full variable domain reads DTGVSQNPRHKITKRGQNVTFRCDPISEHNRLYWYRQTLGQGPEFLTYFQNEAQLEKSRLLSDRFSAERPKGSFSTLEIQRTEQGDSAMYLCASSSQWAQYFGPGTRLTVL.

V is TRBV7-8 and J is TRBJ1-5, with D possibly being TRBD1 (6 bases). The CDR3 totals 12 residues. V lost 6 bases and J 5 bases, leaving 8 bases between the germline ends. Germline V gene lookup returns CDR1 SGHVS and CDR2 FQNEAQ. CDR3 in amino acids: CASRGGDQPQHF. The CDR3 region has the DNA TGTGCCAGCAGAGGGGGGGATCAGCCCCAGCATTTT.

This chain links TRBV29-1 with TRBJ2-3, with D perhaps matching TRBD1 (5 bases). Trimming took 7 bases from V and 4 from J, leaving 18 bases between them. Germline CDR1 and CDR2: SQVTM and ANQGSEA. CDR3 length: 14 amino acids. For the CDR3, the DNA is TGCAGCGGGAGCAGGGAATCCGAGGCAGATACGCAGTATTTT. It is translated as CSGSRESEADTQYF.

The CDR3 loop reads CASSTASGRIEQYF. The CDR3 DNA is TGTGCCAGCAGCACCGCTAGCGGGAGGATCGAGCAGTACTTC. The J gene is TRBJ2-4, the V gene TRBV7-2, with 11 bases aligning to TRBD2. Matching the DNA end better, TRBJ2-7 makes the J call doubtful. Per the germline V gene, CDR1 is SGHTA and CDR2 is FQGNSA. There are 14 residues in the CDR3.

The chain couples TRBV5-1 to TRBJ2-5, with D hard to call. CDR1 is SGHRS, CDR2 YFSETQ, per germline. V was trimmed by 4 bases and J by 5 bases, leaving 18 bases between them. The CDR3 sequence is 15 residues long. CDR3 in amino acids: CASSPLSLTGETQYF. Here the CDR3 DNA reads TGCGCCAGCAGCCCGCTTTCCCTCACCGGGGAGACCCAGTACTTC.

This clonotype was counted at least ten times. The CDR3 protein is CASSPSGQGHYEQYF. CDR3 DNA: TGCGCCAGCAGCCCCTCGGGACAGGGTCACTACGAGCAGTACTTC. V gene TRBV5-1 combines with J gene TRBJ2-7, with 9 bases aligning to TRBD1. Looked up from germline, CDR1 is SGHRS and CDR2 is YFSETQ. Losses at the gene ends were 4 bases for V and 3 bases for J; bases not matched to a gene: 8. The CDR3 runs to 15 residues.

CDR3 loop: CASSPPGTVYEQYF. The DNA of the CDR3 is TGTGCCAGCTCACCACCTGGGACAGTCTACGAGCAGTACTTC. The chain is built from TRBV18 and TRBJ2-7, with 7 bases that match TRBD1. V was pared by 0 bases and J by 3 bases, with 2 bases of the junction left unmatched. This CDR3 comprises 14 residues. CDR1 KGHSH and CDR2 LQKENI come from the germline V gene.

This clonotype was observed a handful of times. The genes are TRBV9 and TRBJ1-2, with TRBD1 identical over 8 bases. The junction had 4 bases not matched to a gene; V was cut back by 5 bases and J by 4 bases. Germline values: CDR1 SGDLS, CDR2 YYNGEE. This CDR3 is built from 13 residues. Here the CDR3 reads CASRRDRTYGYTF. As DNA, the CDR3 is TGTGCCAGCAGAAGGGACAGGACCTATGGCTACACCTTC.

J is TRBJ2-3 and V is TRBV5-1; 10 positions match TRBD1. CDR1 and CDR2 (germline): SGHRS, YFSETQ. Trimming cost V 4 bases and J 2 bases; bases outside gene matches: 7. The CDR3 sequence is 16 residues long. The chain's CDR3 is CASSHLGTGDTDTQYF. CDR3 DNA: TGCGCCAGCAGCCACCTGGGGACAGGGGACACAGATACGCAGTATTTT.

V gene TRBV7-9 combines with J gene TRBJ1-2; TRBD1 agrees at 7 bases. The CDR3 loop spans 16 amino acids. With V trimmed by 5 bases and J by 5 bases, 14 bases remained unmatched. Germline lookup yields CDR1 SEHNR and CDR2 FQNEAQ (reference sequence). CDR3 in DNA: TGTGCCAGCAGCGAGGTCGGGACAGCCGACGTGTATGGCTACACCTTC. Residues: CASSEVGTADVYGYTF.

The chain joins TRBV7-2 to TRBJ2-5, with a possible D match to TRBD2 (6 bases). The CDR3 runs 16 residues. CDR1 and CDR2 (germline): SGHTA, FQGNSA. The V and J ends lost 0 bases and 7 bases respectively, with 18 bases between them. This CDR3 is CASSLAELAGMATQYF. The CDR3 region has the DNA TGTGCCAGCAGCTTAGCCGAACTAGCAGGAATGGCGACCCAGTACTTC.

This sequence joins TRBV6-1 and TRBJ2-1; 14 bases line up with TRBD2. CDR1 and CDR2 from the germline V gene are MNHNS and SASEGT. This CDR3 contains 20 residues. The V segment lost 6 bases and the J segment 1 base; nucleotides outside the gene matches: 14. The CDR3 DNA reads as TGTGCCAGCAGCGGGGGACTAGCGGGGGCCTCCCTCGGATCCTACAATGAGCAGTTCTTC. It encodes CASSGGLAGASLGSYNEQFF.

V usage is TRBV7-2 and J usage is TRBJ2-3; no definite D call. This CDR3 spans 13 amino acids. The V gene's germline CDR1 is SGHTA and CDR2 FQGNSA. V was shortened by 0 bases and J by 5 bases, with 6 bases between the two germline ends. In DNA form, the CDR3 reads TGTGCCAGCAGCTTAGCGCATGGAGATACGCAGTATTTT. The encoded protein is CASSLAHGDTQYF.

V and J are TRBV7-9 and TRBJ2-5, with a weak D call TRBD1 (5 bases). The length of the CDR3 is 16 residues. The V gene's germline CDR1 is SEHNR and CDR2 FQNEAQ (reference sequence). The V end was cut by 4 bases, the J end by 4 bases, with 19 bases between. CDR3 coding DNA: TGTGCCAGCAGCTGGATTCCGACAGTGCTTTTAGAGACCCAGTACTTC. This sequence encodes CASSWIPTVLLETQYF.

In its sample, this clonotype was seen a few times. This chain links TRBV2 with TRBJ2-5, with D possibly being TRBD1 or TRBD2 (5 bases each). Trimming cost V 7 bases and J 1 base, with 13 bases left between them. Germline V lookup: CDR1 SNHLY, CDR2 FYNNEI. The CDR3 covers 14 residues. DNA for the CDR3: TGTGCCAGCATCAGGGACGGTTTCCAAGAGACCCAGTACTTC. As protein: CASIRDGFQETQYF.

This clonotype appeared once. The CDR3 loop is CASSGDSGNQPQHF. The CDR3 nucleotides are TGTGCCAGCAGTGGGGACAGCGGCAATCAGCCCCAGCATTTT. The genes are TRBV2 and TRBJ1-5; 7 bases agree with TRBD1. With V trimmed by 4 bases and J by 2 bases, 2 bases remained unmatched. The CDR3 is made up of 14 amino acids. Germline V gene data show CDR1 as SNHLY and CDR2 as FYNNEI. Together with reference TRBV2 and TRBJ1-5, the CDR3 gives the full variable domain: EPEVTQTPSHQVTQMGQEVILRCVPISNHLYFYWYRQILGQKVEFLVSFYNNEISEKSEIFDDQFSVERPDGSNFTLKIRSTKLEDSAMYFCASSGDSGNQPQHFGDGTRLSIL.

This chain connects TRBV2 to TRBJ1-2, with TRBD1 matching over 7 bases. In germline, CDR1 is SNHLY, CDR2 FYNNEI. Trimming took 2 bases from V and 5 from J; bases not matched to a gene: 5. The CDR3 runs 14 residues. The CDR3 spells CASSETDRIYGYTF. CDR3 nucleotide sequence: TGTGCCAGCAGTGAAACGGACAGGATTTATGGCTACACCTTC.

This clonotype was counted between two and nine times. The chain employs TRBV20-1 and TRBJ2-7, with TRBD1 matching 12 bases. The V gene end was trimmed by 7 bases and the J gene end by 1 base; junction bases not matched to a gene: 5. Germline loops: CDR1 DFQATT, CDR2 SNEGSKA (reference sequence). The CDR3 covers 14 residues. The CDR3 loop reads CSVSGQGASYEQYF. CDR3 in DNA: TGCAGTGTCTCGGGACAGGGGGCTTCCTACGAGCAGTACTTC.

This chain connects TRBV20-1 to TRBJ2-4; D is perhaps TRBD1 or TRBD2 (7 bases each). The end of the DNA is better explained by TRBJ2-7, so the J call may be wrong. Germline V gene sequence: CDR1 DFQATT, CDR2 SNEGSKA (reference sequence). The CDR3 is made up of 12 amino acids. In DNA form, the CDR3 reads TGCAGTGCTTCCAGGGGGGGCTCCGAGCAGTACTTC. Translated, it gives CSASRGGSEQYF.

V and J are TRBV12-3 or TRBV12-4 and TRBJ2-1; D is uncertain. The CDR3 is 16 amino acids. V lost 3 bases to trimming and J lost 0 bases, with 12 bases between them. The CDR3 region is CASSLYGLSSYNEQFF. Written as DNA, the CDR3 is TGTGCCAGCAGTTTGTATGGGCTTAGCTCCTACAATGAGCAGTTCTTC.

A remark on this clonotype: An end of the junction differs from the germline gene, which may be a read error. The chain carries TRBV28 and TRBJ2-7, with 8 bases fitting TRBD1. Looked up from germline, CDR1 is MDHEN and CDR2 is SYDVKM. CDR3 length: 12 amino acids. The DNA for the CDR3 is TGTGCCAGGGGACAGGCCAACTACGAGCGGTACTTC. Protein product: CARGQANYERYF.

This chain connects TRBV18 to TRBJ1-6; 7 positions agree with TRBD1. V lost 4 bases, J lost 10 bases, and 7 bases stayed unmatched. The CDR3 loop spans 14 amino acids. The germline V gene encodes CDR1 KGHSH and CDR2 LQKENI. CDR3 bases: TGTGCCAGCTCACAGGGGGCTAGCGAGTCACCCCTCCACTTT. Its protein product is CASSQGASESPLHF.